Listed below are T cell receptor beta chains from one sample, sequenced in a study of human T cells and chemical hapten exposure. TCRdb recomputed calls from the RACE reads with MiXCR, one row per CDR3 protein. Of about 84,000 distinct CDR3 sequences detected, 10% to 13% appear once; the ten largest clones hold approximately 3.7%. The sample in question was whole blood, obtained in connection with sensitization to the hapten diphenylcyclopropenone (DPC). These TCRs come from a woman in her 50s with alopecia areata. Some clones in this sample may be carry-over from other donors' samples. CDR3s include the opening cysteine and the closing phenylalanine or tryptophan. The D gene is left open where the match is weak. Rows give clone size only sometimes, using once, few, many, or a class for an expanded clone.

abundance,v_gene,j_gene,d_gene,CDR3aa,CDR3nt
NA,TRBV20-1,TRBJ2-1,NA,CSARVPDSYNEQFF,TGCAGTGCTAGAGTTCCGGACAGCTACAATGAGCAGTTCTTC
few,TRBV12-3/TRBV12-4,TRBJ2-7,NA,CASSQDGDEQYF,TGTGCCAGCAGCCAGGACGGGGACGAGCAGTACTTC
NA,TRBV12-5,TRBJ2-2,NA,CASGLDPLAGELFF,TGTGCTAGTGGTTTGGACCCTTTGGCCGGGGAGCTGTTTTTT
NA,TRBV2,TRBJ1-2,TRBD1,CASIRTGGAYGYTF,TGTGCCAGTATCCGGACAGGGGGAGCCTATGGCTACACCTTC
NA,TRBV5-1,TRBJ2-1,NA,CASSLAPTPSEQFF,TGCGCCAGCAGCTTGGCCCCGACTCCCAGTGAGCAGTTCTTC
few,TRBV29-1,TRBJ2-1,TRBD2,CSVPQSGRGPSNEQFF,TGCAGCGTCCCCCAGAGCGGGAGAGGTCCAAGCAATGAGCAGTTCTTC
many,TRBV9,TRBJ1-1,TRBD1,CASSVSWTGNTEAFF,TGTGCCAGCAGTGTCTCTTGGACAGGAAACACTGAAGCTTTCTTT
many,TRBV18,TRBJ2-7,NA,CASSPPNGYEQYF,TGTGCCAGCTCACCACCGAACGGATACGAGCAGTACTTC
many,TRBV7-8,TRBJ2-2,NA,CASSLAGTGELFF,TGTGCCAGCAGCTTAGCCGGCACCGGGGAGCTGTTTTTT
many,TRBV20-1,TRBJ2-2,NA,CSASRDSGHRELFF,TGCAGTGCTAGTCGTGACAGTGGGCACCGGGAGCTTTTTTTT
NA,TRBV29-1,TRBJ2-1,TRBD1,CSTRTGEQFF,TGCAGCACCCGGACAGGGGAGCAGTTCTTC
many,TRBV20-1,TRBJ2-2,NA,CSAKRTGTAGTGELFF,TGCAGTGCTAAGAGAACCGGAACCGCTGGCACCGGGGAGCTGTTTTTT
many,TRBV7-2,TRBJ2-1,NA,CASSLRHPSEQFF,TGTGCCAGCAGCTTACGTCACCCGAGTGAGCAGTTCTTC
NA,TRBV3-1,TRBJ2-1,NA,CASSQFFEQFF,TGTGCCAGCAGCCAATTTTTTGAGCAGTTCTTC
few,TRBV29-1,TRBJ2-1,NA,CSVELAQNSYNEQFF,TGCAGCGTTGAGTTAGCCCAAAATTCCTACAATGAGCAGTTCTTC
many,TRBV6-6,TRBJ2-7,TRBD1,CASSPAQGNEQYF,TGTGCCAGCAGTCCGGCACAGGGGAATGAGCAGTACTTC
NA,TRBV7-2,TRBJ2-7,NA,CASSWYPTGPYEQYF,TGTGCCAGCAGCTGGTACCCGACGGGACCTTACGAGCAGTACTTC
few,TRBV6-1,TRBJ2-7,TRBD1,CASSPMTGAYYEQYF,TGTGCCAGCAGTCCAATGACAGGGGCTTATTACGAGCAGTACTTC
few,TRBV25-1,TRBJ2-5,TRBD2,CASSEFGSGRGQYF,TGTGCCAGCAGTGAATTTGGTAGCGGGAGGGGACAGTACTTC
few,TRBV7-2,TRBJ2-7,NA,CASSLTPGPYEQYF,TGTGCCAGCAGCTTAACTCCTGGGCCCTACGAGCAGTACTTC
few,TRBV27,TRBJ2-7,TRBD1,CATSDRGYEQYF,TGTGCCACCTCGGACAGGGGCTACGAGCAGTACTTC